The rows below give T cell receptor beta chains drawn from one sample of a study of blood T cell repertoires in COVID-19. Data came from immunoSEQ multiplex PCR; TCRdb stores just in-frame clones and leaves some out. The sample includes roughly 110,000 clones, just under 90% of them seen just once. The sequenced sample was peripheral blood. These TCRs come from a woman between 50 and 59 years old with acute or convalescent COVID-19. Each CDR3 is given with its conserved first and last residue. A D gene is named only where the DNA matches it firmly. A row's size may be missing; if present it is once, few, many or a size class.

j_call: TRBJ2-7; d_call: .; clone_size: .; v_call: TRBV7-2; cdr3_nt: TGTGCCAGCAGCTGGGGACAAACCTACGAGCAGTACTTC; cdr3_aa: CASSWGQTYEQYF
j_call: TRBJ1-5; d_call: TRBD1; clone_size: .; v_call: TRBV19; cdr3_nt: TGTGCCAGTAGTATAGAGGGACAGCAACATCAGCCCCAGCATTTT; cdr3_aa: CASSIEGQQHQPQHF
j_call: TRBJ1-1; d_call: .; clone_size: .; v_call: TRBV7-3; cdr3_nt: TGTGCCAGCAGCTTAGGAGAAGACACTGAAGCTTTCTTT; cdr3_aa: CASSLGEDTEAFF
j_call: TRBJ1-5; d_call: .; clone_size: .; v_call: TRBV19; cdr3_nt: TGTGCCACGGAAGGGGGCAATCAGCCCCAGCATTTT; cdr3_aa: CATEGGNQPQHF
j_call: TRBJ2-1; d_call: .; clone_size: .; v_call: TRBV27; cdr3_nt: TGTGCCAGCAGTTTAACCGCCTCAACCTCTACCTACAATGAGCAGTTCTTC; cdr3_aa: CASSLTASTSTYNEQFF
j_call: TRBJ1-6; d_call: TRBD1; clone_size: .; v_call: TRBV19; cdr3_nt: TGTGCCAGTAGTACCGGACAGGGTAATAATTCACCCCTCCACTTT; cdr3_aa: CASSTGQGNNSPLHF
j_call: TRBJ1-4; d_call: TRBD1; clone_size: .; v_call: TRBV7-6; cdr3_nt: TGTGCCAGCAGCTTAGAGGCCAGGGGGCCAATGGAACTGTTTTTT; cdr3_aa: CASSLEARGPMELFF
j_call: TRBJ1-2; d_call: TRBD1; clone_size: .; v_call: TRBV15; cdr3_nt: TGTGCCACCAGCAGAAGCGGGACAGGGGACTATGGCTACACCTTC; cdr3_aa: CATSRSGTGDYGYTF
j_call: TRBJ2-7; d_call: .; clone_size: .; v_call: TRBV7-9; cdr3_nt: TGTGCCAGCAGCCCAGGACTTTCACCTGGGGAGCAGTACTTC; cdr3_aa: CASSPGLSPGEQYF
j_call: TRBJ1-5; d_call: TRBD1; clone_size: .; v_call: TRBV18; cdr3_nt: TGTGCCAGCTCACCAAGGCAGGGGGACGGACAGCCCCAGCATTTT; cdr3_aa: CASSPRQGDGQPQHF
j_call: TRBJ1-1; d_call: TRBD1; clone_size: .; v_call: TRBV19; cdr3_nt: TGTGCCAGTAGTCGAGAGACAGGGGCTTTCTTT; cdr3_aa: CASSRETGAFF
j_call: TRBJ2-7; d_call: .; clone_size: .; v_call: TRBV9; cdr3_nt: TGTGCCAGCAGCACCCGGGGGGGGACAGGGCACACGGTCCGAATCTACGAGCAGTACTTC; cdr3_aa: CASSTRGGTGHTVRIYEQYF
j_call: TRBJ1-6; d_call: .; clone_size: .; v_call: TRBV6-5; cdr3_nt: TGTGCCAGCCATCCTAGGGGTTATAATTCACCCCTCCACTTT; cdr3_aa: CASHPRGYNSPLHF
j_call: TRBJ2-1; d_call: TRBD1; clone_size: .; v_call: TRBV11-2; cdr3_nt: TGTGCCAGCAGCTCGGGGACAGGCTTCTACAATGAGCAGTTCTTC; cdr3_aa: CASSSGTGFYNEQFF
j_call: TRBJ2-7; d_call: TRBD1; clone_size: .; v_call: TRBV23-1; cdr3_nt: TGCGCCAGCAGTACGGGACAGGTCATTAACGAGCAGTACTTC; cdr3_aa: CASSTGQVINEQYF
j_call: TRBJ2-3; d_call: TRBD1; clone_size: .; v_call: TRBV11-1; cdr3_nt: TGTGCCAGCAGCTTAACAGGGGCCCCAGATACGCAGTATTTT; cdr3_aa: CASSLTGAPDTQYF
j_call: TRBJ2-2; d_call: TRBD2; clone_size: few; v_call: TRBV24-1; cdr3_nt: TGTGCCACCAGTGACGGACTAGCGGGAGACACCGGGGAGCTGTTTTTT; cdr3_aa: CATSDGLAGDTGELFF
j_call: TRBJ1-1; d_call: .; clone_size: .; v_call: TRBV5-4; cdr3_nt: TGTGCCAGCAGCTTGGGGGAGGTTGAAGCTTTCTTT; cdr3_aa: CASSLGEVEAFF
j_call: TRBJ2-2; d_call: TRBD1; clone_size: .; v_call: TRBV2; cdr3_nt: TGTGCCAGCACCGGACAGGGGACCGGGGAGCTGTTTTTT; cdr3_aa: CASTGQGTGELFF
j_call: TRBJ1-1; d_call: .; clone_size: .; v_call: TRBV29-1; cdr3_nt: TGCAGCGCCAGACAGGACGCTGAAGCTTTCTTT; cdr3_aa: CSARQDAEAFF
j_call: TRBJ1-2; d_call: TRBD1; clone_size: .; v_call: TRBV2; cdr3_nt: TGTGCCAGCGGGGGACAGGGACTGGCTAACTATGGCTACACCTTC; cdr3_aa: CASGGQGLANYGYTF
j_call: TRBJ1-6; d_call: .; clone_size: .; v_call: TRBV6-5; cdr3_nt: TGTGCCAGCAAGCGGGGGGCCTATAATTCACCCCTCCACTTT; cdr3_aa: CASKRGAYNSPLHF
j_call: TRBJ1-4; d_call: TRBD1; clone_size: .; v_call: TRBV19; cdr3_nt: TGTGCCAGTAGTAGTTGGGACAGGGGTTTGAAACTGTTTTTT; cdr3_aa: CASSSWDRGLKLFF
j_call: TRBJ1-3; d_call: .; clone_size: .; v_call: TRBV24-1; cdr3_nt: TGTGCCACCAGTGACTTGACAGGACGAGCCATATATTTT; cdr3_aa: CATSDLTGRAIYF
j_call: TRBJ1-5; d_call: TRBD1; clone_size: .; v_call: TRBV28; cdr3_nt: TGTGCCACCGCGGGACAGAACAATCAGCCCCAGCATTTT; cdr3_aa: CATAGQNNQPQHF
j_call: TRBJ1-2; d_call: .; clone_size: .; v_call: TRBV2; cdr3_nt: TGTGCCAGTACTGTCGACAGAGGCTACACCTTC; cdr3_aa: CASTVDRGYTF
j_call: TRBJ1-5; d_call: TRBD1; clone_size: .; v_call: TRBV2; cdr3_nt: TGTGCCAGCAGTGAAAGGCAGGGGGCTTTTTCCCAGCATTTT; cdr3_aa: CASSERQGAFSQHF
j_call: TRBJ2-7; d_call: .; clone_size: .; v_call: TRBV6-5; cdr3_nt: TGTGCCAGCAGGGGATACGGGAAGAGCTCCTACGAGCAGTACTTC; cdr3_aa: CASRGYGKSSYEQYF
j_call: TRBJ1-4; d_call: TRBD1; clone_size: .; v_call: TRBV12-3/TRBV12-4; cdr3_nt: TGTGCCAGCACAACAGGGGTTGAAAAACTGTTTTTT; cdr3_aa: CASTTGVEKLFF
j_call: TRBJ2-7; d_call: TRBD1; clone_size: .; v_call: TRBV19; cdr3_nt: TGTGCCAGTAGCAAAGCGATGGGACAGACCCTTACCTACGAGCAGTACTTC; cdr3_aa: CASSKAMGQTLTYEQYF
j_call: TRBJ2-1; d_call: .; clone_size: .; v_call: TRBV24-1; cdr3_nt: TGTGCCACCAGTAGTGGCAGGGACACGAGGAATGAGCAGTTCTTC; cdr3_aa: CATSSGRDTRNEQFF
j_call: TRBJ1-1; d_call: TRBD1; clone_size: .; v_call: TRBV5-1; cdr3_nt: TGCGCCAGCAGCTTGGAAGGGGGCAGGAACACTGAAGCTTTCTTT; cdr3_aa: CASSLEGGRNTEAFF
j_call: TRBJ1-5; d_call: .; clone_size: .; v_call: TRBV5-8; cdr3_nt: TGTGCCAGCAGCTTGCCTCCTAATCAGCCCCAGCATTTT; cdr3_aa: CASSLPPNQPQHF
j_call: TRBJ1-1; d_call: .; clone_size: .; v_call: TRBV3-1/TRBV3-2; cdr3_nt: TGTGCCAGCAGCCAAGAGGGCCTGAACACTGAAGCTTTCTTT; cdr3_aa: CASSQEGLNTEAFF
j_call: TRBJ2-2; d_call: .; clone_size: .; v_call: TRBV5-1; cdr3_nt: TGCGCCAGCAGCGCCGAAGGGGCTGATACCGGGGAGCTGTTTTTT; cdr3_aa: CASSAEGADTGELFF
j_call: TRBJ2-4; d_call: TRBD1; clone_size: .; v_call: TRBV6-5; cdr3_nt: TGTGCCAGCAGTTACACGAGGGGGCAGGGGAATAACATTCAGTACTTC; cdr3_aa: CASSYTRGQGNNIQYF
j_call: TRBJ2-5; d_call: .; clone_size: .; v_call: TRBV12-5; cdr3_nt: TGTGCTAGTGGTTTGATTGGTGAGGCGGGAGAGACCCAGTACTTC; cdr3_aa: CASGLIGEAGETQYF
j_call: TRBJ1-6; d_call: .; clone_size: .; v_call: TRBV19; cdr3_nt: TGTGCCAGTAGTGTCAGTTCATATAATTCACCCCTCCACTTT; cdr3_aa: CASSVSSYNSPLHF
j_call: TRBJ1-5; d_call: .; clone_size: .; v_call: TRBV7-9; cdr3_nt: TGTGCCAGCACTAACACAGGAGGGGTGGAGCCCCAGCATTTT; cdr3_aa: CASTNTGGVEPQHF
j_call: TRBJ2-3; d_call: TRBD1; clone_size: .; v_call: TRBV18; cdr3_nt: TGTGCCAGTACGAGGGGGCCCATCACAGATACGCAGTATTTT; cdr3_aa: CASTRGPITDTQYF
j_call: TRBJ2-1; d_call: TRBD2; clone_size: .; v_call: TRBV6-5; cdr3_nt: TGTGCCAGCAGTTTGGCCGGGGGGGTCCATCGAGTCTTC; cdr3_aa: CASSLAGGVHRVF
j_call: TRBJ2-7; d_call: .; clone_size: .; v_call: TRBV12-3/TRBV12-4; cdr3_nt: TGTGCCAGCAAACCAGGGTTAACTTACGAGCAGTACTTC; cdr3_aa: CASKPGLTYEQYF
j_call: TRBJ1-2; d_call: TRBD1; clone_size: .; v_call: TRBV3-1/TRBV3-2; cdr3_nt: TGTGCCAGCCGGGGGACAGGGGGCAGGGGTAACTATGGCTACACCTTC; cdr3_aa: CASRGTGGRGNYGYTF
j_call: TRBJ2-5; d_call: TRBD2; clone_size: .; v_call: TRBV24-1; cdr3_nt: TGTGCCACCAGTGACTTCGGTCTAGCGGGGGGGCGCCAAGAGACCCAGTACTTC; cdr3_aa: CATSDFGLAGGRQETQYF
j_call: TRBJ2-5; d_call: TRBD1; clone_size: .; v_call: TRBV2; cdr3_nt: TGTGCCAGCAGCGCCGACAGGGGCGAAGGAGAGACCCAGTACTTC; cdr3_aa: CASSADRGEGETQYF